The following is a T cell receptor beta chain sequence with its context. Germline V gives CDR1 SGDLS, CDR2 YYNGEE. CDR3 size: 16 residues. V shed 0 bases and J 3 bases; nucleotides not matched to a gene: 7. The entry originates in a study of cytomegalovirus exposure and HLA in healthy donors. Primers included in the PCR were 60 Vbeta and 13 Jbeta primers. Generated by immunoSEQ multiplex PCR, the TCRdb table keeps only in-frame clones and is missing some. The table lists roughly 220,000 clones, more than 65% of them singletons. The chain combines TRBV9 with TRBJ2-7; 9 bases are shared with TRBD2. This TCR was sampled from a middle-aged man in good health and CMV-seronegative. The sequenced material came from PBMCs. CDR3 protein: CASSVAHSGSFYEQYF. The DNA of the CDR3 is TGTGCCAGCAGCGTAGCCCATAGCGGGAGTTTCTACGAGCAGTACTTC.